The rows below give T cell receptor beta chains drawn from one sample of a study of cytomegalovirus exposure and HLA in healthy donors. Profiling relied on immunoSEQ multiplex PCR, and the TCRdb table lists in-frame clones only, not all of them. The data contain about 160,000 clones, roughly 81% of them seen just once; the ten biggest clones take up 2% to 2.5%. The sample was PBMCs. The receptor set was obtained from a man in his late teens or twenties in good health and CMV-seropositive. Both conserved end residues are part of each CDR3. The D gene is left open where the match is weak. Part of the rows lack a size; the others show once, few, many or a class for expanded clones.

size	D	V	J	CDR3	DNA
.	.	TRBV9	TRBJ2-2	CASSVALTGELFF	TGTGCCAGCAGCGTAGCCTTGACCGGGGAGCTGTTTTTT
.	.	TRBV4-1	TRBJ1-4	CASSQGRGSGEKLFF	TGCGCCAGCAGCCAAGGTCGGGGTTCGGGGGAAAAACTGTTTTTT
once	.	TRBV11-3	TRBJ2-7	CASSLETSYGEQYF	TGTGCCAGCAGCTTAGAAACATCTTATGGCGAGCAGTACTTC
once	.	TRBV7-2	TRBJ1-3	CASSLIPQATRGNTIYF	TGTGCCAGCAGCTTAATCCCCCAGGCCACGAGAGGAAACACCATATATTTT
.	TRBD1	TRBV4-2	TRBJ2-3	CASSPNPTGSDTQYF	TGTGCCAGCAGCCCTAACCCGACAGGGTCAGATACGCAGTATTTT
few	TRBD1	TRBV4-2	TRBJ2-2	CASIRTHRGDGELFF	TGTGCCAGCATACGAACCCACAGGGGGGACGGGGAGCTGTTTTTT
.	.	TRBV19	TRBJ1-2	CASRDTRERLYGYTF	TGTGCCAGCCGGGACACAAGGGAACGCCTCTATGGCTACACCTTC
few	.	TRBV6-5	TRBJ1-1	CASTSYTEAFF	TGTGCCAGCACCTCGTACACTGAAGCTTTCTTT
.	TRBD2	TRBV2	TRBJ2-3	CASSGLASGTDTQYF	TGTGCCAGCAGCGGACTAGCGTCCGGGACAGATACGCAGTATTTT
.	.	TRBV13	TRBJ2-4	CASSLGNLEAKNIQYF	TGTGCCAGCAGCTTAGGGAATCTCGAGGCCAAAAACATTCAGTACTTC
few	.	TRBV18	TRBJ1-1	CASSPGQFNTEAFF	TGTGCCAGCTCACCCGGACAGTTTAACACTGAAGCTTTCTTT
.	.	TRBV11-2	TRBJ2-3	CASSLDQMNTQYF	TGTGCCAGCAGCTTAGATCAGATGAATACGCAGTATTTT
.	TRBD2	TRBV5-1	TRBJ2-3	CASSLEVSGGTDTQYF	TGCGCCAGCAGCTTGGAAGTTAGCGGGGGAACAGATACGCAGTATTTT
.	TRBD2	TRBV7-8	TRBJ2-3	CASSLLTSGGSSTDTQYF	TGTGCCAGCAGCTTATTAACTAGCGGGGGCTCTAGCACAGATACGCAGTATTTT
.	.	TRBV7-2	TRBJ1-1	CASSLRQANTEAFF	TGTGCCAGCAGCTTAAGGCAGGCGAACACTGAAGCTTTCTTT
once	.	TRBV7-8	TRBJ2-5	CASSLGPQETQYF	TGTGCCAGCAGCTTAGGGCCCCAAGAGACCCAGTACTTC
.	.	TRBV11-1	TRBJ2-5	CASSYYGRTQYF	TGTGCCAGCAGTTACTACGGGAGGACCCAGTACTTC
once	.	TRBV14	TRBJ1-2	CASSQESSYGYTF	TGTGCCAGCAGCCAAGAGTCGAGCTATGGCTACACCTTC
.	TRBD2	TRBV5-1	TRBJ2-6	CASSLAGLRDSGANVLTF	TGCGCCAGCAGCTTGGCGGGACTACGAGACTCTGGGGCCAACGTCCTGACTTTC
.	TRBD1	TRBV10-1	TRBJ1-1	CASSGGRDRHMNTEAFF	TGCGCCAGCAGTGGGGGACGGGACAGGCACATGAACACTGAAGCTTTCTTT
few	.	TRBV7-9	TRBJ1-3	CASSSELTPSSGNTIYF	TGTGCCAGCAGCTCAGAGCTGACCCCTAGCTCTGGAAACACCATATATTTT
.	.	TRBV9	TRBJ1-2	CASSAVPGYGYTF	TGTGCCAGCAGCGCGGTCCCGGGCTATGGCTACACCTTC
once	.	TRBV5-1	TRBJ1-5	CASSLSVQVKDQPQHF	TGCGCCAGCAGCTTGTCGGTGCAGGTTAAAGATCAGCCCCAGCATTTT
.	.	TRBV7-2	TRBJ1-6	CASSLARDRSSYNSPLHF	TGTGCCAGCAGCTTAGCGAGAGACCGGAGCTCCTATAATTCACCCCTCCACTTT
.	.	TRBV5-8	TRBJ2-7	CASSLVRVTPNEQYF	TGTGCCAGCAGCTTGGTCAGGGTCACCCCTAACGAGCAGTACTTC